A single sample is the source of the 18 T cell receptor beta chains below, sequenced in a study of cytomegalovirus exposure and HLA in healthy donors. The PCR had 60 Vbeta and 13 Jbeta primers. The method was immunoSEQ multiplex PCR; TCRdb's version includes in-frame clones alone and lacks a portion of them. The data hold some 80,000 clones, with around 80% observed a single time. Sequenced material: PBMCs. All receptors come from a human donor in good health.

The chain has TRBV4-1 and TRBJ1-5; tentatively, D is TRBD1 (5 bases). CDR3 length equals 15 residues. Germline V gives CDR1 MGHRA, CDR2 YSYEKL. V lost 0 bases and J lost 3, with 9 bases in between. CDR3: CASSQDRGYNQPQHF. The CDR3 coding sequence is TGCGCCAGCAGCCAAGATCGGGGGTACAATCAGCCCCAGCATTTT.

Note on this clone: One end of the junction is discordant with germline, which a read error may explain. The gene calls are TRBV30 and TRBJ1-6, with D possibly TRBD1 on 5 matching bases. The CDR3 is 15 amino acids. CDR1 and CDR2 from the germline V gene are GTSNPN and SVGIG (reference sequence). CDR3 nucleotides: TGTGCCTGGAGTGACCAACAGGTGATGAATTCACCCCTCAACTTT. It encodes CAWSDQQVMNSPLNF.

This chain connects TRBV30 to TRBJ1-5, with TRBD1 matching over 8 bases. Germline-derived CDR1 and CDR2 are GTSNPN and SVGIG (reference sequence). The CDR3 is made up of 15 amino acids. The trim removed 2 bases at V and 3 bases at J, leaving 6 bases unmatched. CDR3 loop: CAWSLLQGDNQPQHF. The DNA of the CDR3 is TGTGCCTGGAGTCTTCTACAGGGGGACAATCAGCCCCAGCATTTT.

V usage is TRBV9 and J usage is TRBJ1-3; unclear D gene. Germline assignment: CDR1 SGDLS and CDR2 YYNGEE. Trimming left V 4 bases short and J 1 base short, with 9 bases between. The CDR3 contains 14 residues. The CDR3 DNA is TGTGCCAGCAGCCCCCGAGGGTCTGGAAACACCATATATTTT. Amino acid sequence: CASSPRGSGNTIYF. Drawing the rest from reference TRBV9 and TRBJ1-3, the complete variable domain is DSGVTQTPKHLITATGQRVTLRCSPRSGDLSVYWYQQSLDQGLQFLIQYYNGEERAKGNILERFSAQQFPDLHSELNLSSLELGDSALYFCASSPRGSGNTIYFGEGSWLTVV.

The rearrangement links TRBV5-6 to TRBJ1-1; 9 nucleotides align to TRBD1. Germline trimming cut 0 bases from V and 10 bases from J; bases unmatched to any gene: 10. This CDR3 region has 15 residues. Germline CDR1 and CDR2: SGHDT and YYEEEE. The CDR3 coding sequence is TGTGCCAGCAGCTTGGTTAGGACAGGGGACCTGAGAGCTTTCTTT. It is translated as CASSLVRTGDLRAFF.

The chain joins TRBV4-3 to TRBJ1-2; no definite D call. Trimming shortened V by 0 bases and J by 3 bases, and 8 bases separated the two germline ends. The V gene's germline CDR1 is LGHNA and CDR2 YSLEER. The CDR3 length is 14 residues. CDR3 DNA sequence: TGCGCCAGCAGCCAAGATACCCAGGACTATGGCTACACCTTC. Translating it yields CASSQDTQDYGYTF.

The V call is TRBV7-8, the J call TRBJ2-5; D is uncertain. The end of the DNA aligns better with TRBJ2-7, so the J call may be wrong. Germline V gives CDR1 SGHVS, CDR2 FQNEAQ. The CDR3 contains 14 residues. The CDR3 sequence is CASSIVPYFIEQYF. CDR3 DNA sequence: TGTGCCAGCAGCATAGTGCCCTACTTTATCGAGCAGTACTTC.

This clone was seen a handful of times. The chain carries TRBV5-1 and TRBJ2-1; D not resolved. Germline CDR1 SGHRS, CDR2 YFSETQ. Trimming shortened V by 0 bases and J by 0 bases, and 4 bases separated the two germline ends. This CDR3 comprises 14 residues. The CDR3 reads CASSLGDSYNEQFF. DNA for the CDR3: TGCGCCAGCAGCTTGGGAGACTCCTACAATGAGCAGTTCTTC.

The chain has TRBV2 and TRBJ1-3, with 8 bases fitting TRBD1. This CDR3 has 17 residues. CDR1 and CDR2 (germline): SNHLY, FYNNEI. V lost 1 base and J lost 4; bases outside the gene matches: 9. CDR3 protein: CASSEGQGTLRGNTIYF. The CDR3 coding sequence is TGTGCCAGCAGTGAAGGACAGGGGACACTGAGAGGAAACACCATATATTTT. Supplemented by reference TRBV2 and TRBJ1-3, the full variable domain reads EPEVTQTPSHQVTQMGQEVILRCVPISNHLYFYWYRQILGQKVEFLVSFYNNEISEKSEIFDDQFSVERPDGSNFTLKIRSTKLEDSAMYFCASSEGQGTLRGNTIYFGEGSWLTVV.

The CDR3 loop reads CAWSGTGTQETQYF. The CDR3 nucleotides are TGTGCCTGGAGCGGGACAGGGACTCAAGAGACCCAGTACTTC. The chain carries TRBV30 and TRBJ2-5; 9 bases agree with TRBD1. This CDR3 is 14 amino acids long. CDR1 is GTSNPN and CDR2 is SVGIG in the germline V gene (reference sequence). V shed 3 bases and J 2 bases; nucleotides not matched to a gene: 4. The full variable domain, completed using reference TRBV30 and TRBJ2-5, is SQTIHQWPATLVQPVGSPLSLECTVEGTSNPNLYWYRQAAGRGLQLLFYSVGIGQISSEVPQNLSASRPQDRQFILSSKKLLLSDSGFYLCAWSGTGTQETQYFGPGTRLLVL.

This rearrangement joins TRBV7-2 to TRBJ2-4, with D perhaps matching TRBD1 (6 bases). Trimming left V 4 bases short and J 8 bases short, with 12 bases between. CDR1 SGHTA and CDR2 FQGNSA come from the germline V gene. The CDR3 is made up of 13 amino acids. The CDR3 DNA reads as TGTGCCAGCAGCTCCCGGGACACGTACATTCAGTACTTC. Its translation is CASSSRDTYIQYF.

V and J are TRBV7-2 and TRBJ2-5; tentatively, D is TRBD2 (5 bases). This CDR3 spans 13 amino acids. Germline CDR1 and CDR2: SGHTA and FQGNSA. Trimming removed 0 bases at V and 7 bases at J, with 9 bases between. CDR3 sequence: CASSLAQLATQYF. The CDR3 DNA is TGTGCCAGCAGCTTAGCGCAGCTAGCGACCCAGTACTTC.

Regarding this clone: In the same sample, other DNA sequences code for this CDR3. This rearrangement joins TRBV6-5 to TRBJ2-7, with 7 bases aligning to TRBD2. With 3 bases clipped from V and 6 bases from J, the junction kept 2 bases outside the gene matches. CDR1 MNHEY and CDR2 SVGAGI come from the germline V gene. The length of the CDR3 is 12 residues. CDR3 sequence reads: CASSYGRGEQYF. Written as DNA, the CDR3 is TGTGCCAGCAGTTATGGGAGGGGCGAGCAGTACTTC.

The rearrangement links TRBV6-6 to TRBJ2-1; 13 bases align to TRBD2. This CDR3 contains 15 residues. The germline gives CDR1 MNHNY, CDR2 SVGAGI (reference sequence). V was pared by 8 bases and J by 4 bases, with 5 bases of the junction left unmatched. CDR3 DNA: TGTGCCAGCCTCCCGACTAGCGGGGGGTACAATGAGCAGTTCTTC. Translating gives CASLPTSGGYNEQFF.

The chain couples TRBV6-5 to TRBJ1-2, with D perhaps TRBD1 (6 bases). The ends were cut back, 5 bases at V and 10 bases at J, with 17 bases in the middle. Per germline, CDR1 MNHEY and CDR2 SVGAGI. The CDR3 covers 13 residues. The CDR3 DNA reads as TGTGCCAGCAGTAGCATAGGGGGTTCGGCCTACACCTTC. Amino acid sequence: CASSSIGGSAYTF.

The chain links TRBV30 to TRBJ1-2, with D tentatively TRBD1 (5 bases). Trimming left V 5 bases short and J 8 bases short, with 12 bases between. CDR3 length: 11 amino acids. Germline values: CDR1 GTSNPN, CDR2 SVGIG (reference sequence). This CDR3 reads CAWGLGGGYTF. As DNA, the CDR3 is TGTGCCTGGGGATTGGGGGGGGGCTACACCTTC.

The chain links TRBV6-5 to TRBJ2-1, with D tentatively TRBD2 (5 bases). The CDR3 loop spans 13 amino acids. V was trimmed by 0 bases and J by 5 bases, leaving 5 bases between them. CDR1 and CDR2 from the germline V gene are MNHEY and SVGAGI. The CDR3 region is CASSYSGNNEQFF. The CDR3 nucleotides are TGTGCCAGCAGTTACTCCGGGAACAATGAGCAGTTCTTC.

The genes are TRBV5-6 and TRBJ1-3; D call uncertain. The CDR3 is made up of 13 amino acids. Germline CDR1 and CDR2: SGHDT and YYEEEE. Between the trimmed V and J ends, which lost 0 bases and 5 bases, there was a span of 6 bases. The CDR3 nucleotides are TGTGCCAGCAGCTTGGGACTCCGAAACACCATATATTTT. It yields the protein CASSLGLRNTIYF.